The rows below give T cell receptor beta chains drawn from one sample of a study of blood T cell repertoires in COVID-19. Using immunoSEQ multiplex PCR, the repertoire was profiled, and TCRdb retains in-frame clones only, with some absent. The table shows more than 250,000 clones, with 80% to 90% occurring only once. The sequenced sample was PBMCs or T cells enriched from blood (not recorded which). The receptors stem from a man aged 25 to 40 who had recovered from COVID-19. CDR3s include the opening cysteine and the closing phenylalanine or tryptophan. Fields, in order: V gene, J gene, D gene, clone size, CDR3 protein. The D gene is left open where the match is weak. Rows may omit the clone size; those that give it use once, few, many or a size class.

>TRBV29-1|TRBJ1-4|NA|few
CSVERGVGEKLFF
>TRBV3-1/TRBV3-2|TRBJ1-6|TRBD1|NA
CASSALGQGDSPLHF
>TRBV19|TRBJ2-3|NA|NA
CATSGAGTISSTDTQYF
>TRBV10-1|TRBJ2-5|NA|few
CASSELGGGTKTQYF
>TRBV12-3/TRBV12-4|TRBJ1-1|NA|NA
CATKNRRGTEAFF
>TRBV5-3|TRBJ2-7|NA|NA
CARSSDRAGEQYF
>TRBV25-1|TRBJ2-5|NA|NA
CASSDGNLEVETQYF
>TRBV27|TRBJ1-6|NA|NA
CASSLMAGSYNSPLHF
>TRBV7-2|TRBJ2-5|TRBD2|once
CASSRTSGGLQETQYF
>TRBV2|TRBJ1-2|TRBD1|NA
CASRPDRVDGYTF
>TRBV30|TRBJ1-3|NA|NA
CAWSVRGASSGNTIYF
>TRBV27|TRBJ2-5|NA|NA
CASSLTGGRETQYF
>TRBV5-4|TRBJ2-1|TRBD1|NA
CASSLGQGANEQFF
>TRBV5-1|TRBJ2-2|TRBD1|NA
CASSLYARGLPGELFF
>TRBV30|TRBJ1-4|NA|NA
CAWSAGRGEKLFF
>TRBV6-5|TRBJ1-1|TRBD1|NA
CASSYMNRGHAFF
>TRBV7-9|TRBJ2-5|NA|NA
CASSLIGQFQETQYF
>TRBV7-9|TRBJ2-7|TRBD1|NA
CASSKGQGNMRGEQYF
>TRBV10-1|TRBJ1-1|NA|few
CASRQMRTEAFF
>TRBV2|TRBJ1-1|NA|NA
CASSERGRTEAFF
>TRBV4-2|TRBJ2-5|TRBD2|NA
CASSSGVYSGGAETQYF
>TRBV5-5|TRBJ2-7|NA|NA
CASSLDPSTSYEQYF
>TRBV11-2|TRBJ1-1|NA|NA
CASSLAGEAFF
>TRBV6-5|TRBJ2-1|TRBD2|NA
CASSYLIGGASNEQFF
>TRBV24-1|TRBJ2-1|TRBD2|NA
CATSDGTSGGGSSYNEQFF
>TRBV2|TRBJ1-1|TRBD1|few
CASSEPLRGLGTEAFF
>TRBV19|TRBJ1-1|TRBD1|NA
CASRQGTENTEAFF
>TRBV4-2|TRBJ1-5|NA|NA
CASSHEGGNQPQHF
>TRBV27|TRBJ2-3|TRBD2|few
CASSSDVAGGGTDTQYF
>TRBV4-2|TRBJ1-1|NA|NA
CASSQDRQAPTEAFF
>TRBV19|TRBJ1-5|NA|NA
CASSPQQGNQPQHF
>TRBV27|TRBJ1-1|NA|NA
CASSIQGNTEAFF
>TRBV27|TRBJ1-1|NA|NA
CASSPRGGTEAFF
>TRBV9|TRBJ1-3|NA|once
CASSFLTGSGNTIYF
>TRBV2|TRBJ1-5|NA|NA
CASSDTNQPQHF
>TRBV19|TRBJ1-2|TRBD1|NA
CASSMRTGKYGYTF
>TRBV9|TRBJ2-7|NA|NA
CASSPPDTHYEQYF
>TRBV5-6|TRBJ1-1|NA|NA
CASVDQGNTEAFF
>TRBV19|TRBJ1-2|NA|NA
CASKDPGSGYTF
>TRBV5-1|TRBJ1-1|TRBD1|once
CASSSGTGNTEAFF
>TRBV11-2|TRBJ1-4|NA|NA
CASSPLGGKLFF
>TRBV11-2|TRBJ2-3|NA|NA
CASSLGVAAYTDTQYF
>TRBV27|TRBJ2-7|NA|NA
CATRGIAGKRWEQYF
>TRBV9|TRBJ2-7|TRBD2|NA
CASSAGLAGVEQYF
>TRBV12-3/TRBV12-4|TRBJ1-6|NA|NA
CASSLRQNSPLHF
>TRBV2|TRBJ2-5|TRBD2|NA
CASSDRLAGLGETQYF
>TRBV5-1|TRBJ2-6|NA|NA
CASSLGQSGANVLTF
>TRBV5-4|TRBJ2-7|NA|NA
CASSLESGVINHEQYF
>TRBV5-1|TRBJ1-1|TRBD1|NA
CASSHTGGRTEAFF
>TRBV10-2|TRBJ2-6|NA|many
CASSEPGSGANVLTF
>TRBV19|TRBJ1-1|NA|NA
CASSIDLVAFF
>TRBV30|TRBJ2-2|TRBD1|once
CACLGRQGETGELFF
>TRBV5-6|TRBJ1-2|TRBD1|NA
CASSLTGAGGYTF
>TRBV6-2/TRBV6-3|TRBJ1-2|NA|NA
CASSYSDPDYGYTF
>TRBV3-1/TRBV3-2|TRBJ1-2|NA|NA
CASSPPPWGASAGGYTF
>TRBV27|TRBJ2-7|NA|NA
CASSALFGSGHYEQYF
>TRBV7-2|TRBJ1-2|NA|NA
CASSTQTGIIDENGYTF
>TRBV3-1/TRBV3-2|TRBJ2-3|TRBD1|NA
CASSPPPGTGEADTQYF
>TRBV20-1|TRBJ2-5|NA|NA
CSASSTSVQTQYF
>TRBV30|TRBJ2-7|TRBD2|NA
CAWSVVRAGAALTYEQYF